This record concerns one T cell receptor (beta chain) sequence. The entry originates in a study of control samples from healthy donors and cancer patients. Repertoires were generated with immunoSEQ multiplex PCR, while TCRdb's copy carries only in-frame clones and drops some. The table includes about 160,000 clones, around 90% detected once. The CDR3 length is 14 residues. Germline CDR1 is SGHNT and CDR2 is YENEEA. The J segment lost 3 bases and the V segment lost 2 bases, leaving 3 bases of the junction unmatched. The genes are TRBV11-3 and TRBJ1-1, with 7 bases aligning to TRBD1. This sequence was found in a woman aged 30 to 39 in good health. Material: blood. CDR3 residues: CASSLNRGDTEAFF. CDR3 bases: TGTGCCAGCAGCTTAAACAGGGGCGACACTGAAGCTTTCTTT.